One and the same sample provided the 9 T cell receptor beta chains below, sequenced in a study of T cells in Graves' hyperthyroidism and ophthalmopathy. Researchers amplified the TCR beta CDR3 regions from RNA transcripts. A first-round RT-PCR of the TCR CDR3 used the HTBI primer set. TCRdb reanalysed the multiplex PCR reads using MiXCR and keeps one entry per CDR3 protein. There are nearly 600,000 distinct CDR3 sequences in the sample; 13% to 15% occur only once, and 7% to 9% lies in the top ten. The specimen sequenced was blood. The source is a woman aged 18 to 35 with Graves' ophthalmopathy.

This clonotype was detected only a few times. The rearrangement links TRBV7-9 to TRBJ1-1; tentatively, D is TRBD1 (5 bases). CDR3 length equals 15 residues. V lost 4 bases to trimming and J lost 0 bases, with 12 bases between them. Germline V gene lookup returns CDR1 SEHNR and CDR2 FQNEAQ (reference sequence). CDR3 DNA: TGTGCCAGCAGCTACGCGGGGGGTATGAACACTGAAGCTTTCTTT. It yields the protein CASSYAGGMNTEAFF.

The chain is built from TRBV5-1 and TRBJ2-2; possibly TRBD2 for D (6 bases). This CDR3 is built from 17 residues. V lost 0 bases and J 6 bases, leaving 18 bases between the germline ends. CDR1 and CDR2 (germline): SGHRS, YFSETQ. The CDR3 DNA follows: TGCGCCAGCAGCTTGGCCGGCGGGATAGGTGGGGCCGGGGAGCTGTTTTTT. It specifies CASSLAGGIGGAGELFF.

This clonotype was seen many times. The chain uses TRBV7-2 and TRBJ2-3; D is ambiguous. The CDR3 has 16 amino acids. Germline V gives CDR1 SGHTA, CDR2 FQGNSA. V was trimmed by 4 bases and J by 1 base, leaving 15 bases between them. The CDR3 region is CASSSWAKQRTDTQYF. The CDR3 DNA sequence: TGTGCCAGCAGCTCCTGGGCTAAGCAACGCACAGATACGCAGTATTTT. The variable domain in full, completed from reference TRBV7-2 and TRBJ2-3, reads GAGVSQSPSNKVTEKGKDVELRCDPISGHTALYWYRQSLGQGLEFLIYFQGNSAPDKSGLPSDRFSAERTGGSVSTLTIQRTQQEDSAVYLCASSSWAKQRTDTQYFGPGTRLTVL.

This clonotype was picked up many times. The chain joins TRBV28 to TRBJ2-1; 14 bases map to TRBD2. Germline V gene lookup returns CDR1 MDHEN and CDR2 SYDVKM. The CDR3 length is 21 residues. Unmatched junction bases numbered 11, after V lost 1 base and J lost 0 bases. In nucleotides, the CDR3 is TGTGCCAGCAGTTTATCGGGGTTGGGACTAGCGGGAGTGGGCTCCTACAATGAGCAGTTCTTC. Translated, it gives CASSLSGLGLAGVGSYNEQFF.

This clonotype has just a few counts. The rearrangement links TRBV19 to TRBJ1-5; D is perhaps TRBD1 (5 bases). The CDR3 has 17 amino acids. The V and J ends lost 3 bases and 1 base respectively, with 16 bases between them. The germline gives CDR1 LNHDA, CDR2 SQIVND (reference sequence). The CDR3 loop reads CASSIKARDDSNQPQHF. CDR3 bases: TGTGCCAGTAGTATTAAGGCCCGGGACGACAGCAATCAGCCCCAGCATTTT.

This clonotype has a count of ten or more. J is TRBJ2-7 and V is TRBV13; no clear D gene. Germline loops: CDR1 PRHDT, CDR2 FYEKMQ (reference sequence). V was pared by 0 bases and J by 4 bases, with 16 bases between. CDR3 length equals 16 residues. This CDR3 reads CASSLGGFGNPYEQYF. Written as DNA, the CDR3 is TGTGCCAGCAGCTTAGGGGGTTTCGGCAACCCTTACGAGCAGTACTTC.

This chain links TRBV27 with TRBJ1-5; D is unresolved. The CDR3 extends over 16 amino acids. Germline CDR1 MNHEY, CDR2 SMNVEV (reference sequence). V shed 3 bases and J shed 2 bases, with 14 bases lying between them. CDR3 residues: CASSFKDGSGNQPQHF. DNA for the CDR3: TGTGCCAGCAGTTTCAAGGACGGGTCGGGCAATCAGCCCCAGCATTTT.

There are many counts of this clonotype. The CDR3 nucleotides are TGCAGTGCTAGGAGCGGCGCTCAAGAGACCCAGTACTTC. As protein: CSARSGAQETQYF. This chain joins TRBV20-1 and TRBJ2-5; tentatively, D is TRBD2 (5 bases). Germline-derived CDR1 and CDR2 are DFQATT and SNEGSKA (reference sequence). The CDR3 spans 13 residues. V shed 3 bases and J shed 2 bases, with 10 bases lying between them.

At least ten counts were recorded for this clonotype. The CDR3 loop reads CASSGGLAGADEQFF. DNA for the CDR3: TGTGCCAGCAGCGGGGGACTAGCGGGAGCAGATGAGCAGTTCTTC. The chain links TRBV9 to TRBJ2-1; 14 nucleotides match TRBD2. Germline CDR1 SGDLS, CDR2 YYNGEE. The CDR3 loop spans 15 amino acids. V trimming: 3 bases; J trimming: 8 bases; junction bases outside the gene matches: 4.